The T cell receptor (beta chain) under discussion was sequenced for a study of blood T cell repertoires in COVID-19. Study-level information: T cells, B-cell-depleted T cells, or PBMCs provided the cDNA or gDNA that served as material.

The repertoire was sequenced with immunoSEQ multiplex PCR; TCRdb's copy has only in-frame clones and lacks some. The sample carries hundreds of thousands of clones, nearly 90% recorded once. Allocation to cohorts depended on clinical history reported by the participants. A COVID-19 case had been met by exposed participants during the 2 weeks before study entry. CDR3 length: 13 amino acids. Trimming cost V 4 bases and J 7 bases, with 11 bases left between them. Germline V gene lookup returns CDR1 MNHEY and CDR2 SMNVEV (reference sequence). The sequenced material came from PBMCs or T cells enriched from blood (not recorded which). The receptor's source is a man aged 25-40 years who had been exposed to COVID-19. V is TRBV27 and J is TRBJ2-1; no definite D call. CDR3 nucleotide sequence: TGTGCCAGCAGTTCCCACAGAAGAAATGAGCAGTTCTTC. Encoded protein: CASSSHRRNEQFF.